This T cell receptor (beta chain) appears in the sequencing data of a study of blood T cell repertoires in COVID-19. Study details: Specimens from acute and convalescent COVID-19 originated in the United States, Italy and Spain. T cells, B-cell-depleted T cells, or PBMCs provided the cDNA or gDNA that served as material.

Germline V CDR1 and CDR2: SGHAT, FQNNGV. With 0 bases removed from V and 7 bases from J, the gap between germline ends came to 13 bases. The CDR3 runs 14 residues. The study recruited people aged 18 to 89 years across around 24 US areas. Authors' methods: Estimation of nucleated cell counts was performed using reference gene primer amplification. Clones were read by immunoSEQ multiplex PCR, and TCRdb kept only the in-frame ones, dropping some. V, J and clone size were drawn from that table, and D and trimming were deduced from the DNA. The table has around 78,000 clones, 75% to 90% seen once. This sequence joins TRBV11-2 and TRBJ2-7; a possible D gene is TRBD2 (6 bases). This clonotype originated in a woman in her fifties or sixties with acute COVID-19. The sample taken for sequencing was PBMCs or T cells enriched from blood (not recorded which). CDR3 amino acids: CASSLEAGMGEQYF. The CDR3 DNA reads TGTGCCAGCAGCTTAGAGGCGGGGATGGGGGAGCAGTACTTC.